The 13 T cell receptor beta chains given below trace back to one sample, sequenced in a study of T cell responses to AZD1222 COVID-19 vaccine. The table came from immunoSEQ multiplex PCR; TCRdb's copy has only in-frame clones and leaves some out. This sample has 95,000 to 100,000 clones, with more than 75% found just once. The sample consisted of peripheral blood, taken on day 0 of AZD1222 vaccination. These receptors originate from an adult in good health.

The genes are TRBV28 and TRBJ2-7; 11 bases agree with TRBD2. After removal of 5 bases from V and 2 bases from J, the junction contained 8 bases not matched to a gene. Germline values: CDR1 MDHEN, CDR2 SYDVKM. The CDR3 is 16 residues long. This CDR3 reads CASSAWTSGSPYEQYF. The CDR3 nucleotides are TGTGCCAGCAGTGCATGGACTAGCGGGTCCCCCTACGAGCAGTACTTC.

The genes are TRBV5-4 and TRBJ2-7; D remains unclear. The germline V gene encodes CDR1 SGHNT and CDR2 YYREEE (reference sequence). Between the trimmed V and J ends, which lost 5 bases and 7 bases, there was a span of 13 bases. This CDR3 has 12 residues. CDR3 protein: CASSLGRFEQYF. In DNA form, the CDR3 reads TGTGCCAGCAGTCTCGGTCGGTTTGAGCAGTACTTC. Combining the CDR3 with reference TRBV5-4 and TRBJ2-7 gives the whole variable domain ETGVTQSPTHLIKTRGQQVTLRCSSQSGHNTVSWYQQALGQGPQFIFQYYREEENGRGNFPPRFSGLQFPNYSSELNVNALELDDSALYLCASSLGRFEQYFGPGTRLTVT.

J is TRBJ1-1 and V is TRBV5-6; D is unresolved. V lost 4 bases and J lost 4, with 8 bases in between. From germline, CDR1 is SGHDT and CDR2 YYEEEE. The CDR3 consists of 12 residues. The CDR3 DNA reads as TGTGCCAGCAGCGCGGCCCGCACTGAAGCTTTCTTT. Its translation: CASSAARTEAFF. The whole variable domain, remainder taken from reference TRBV5-6 and TRBJ1-1, is DAGVTQSPTHLIKTRGQQVTLRCSPKSGHDTVSWYQQALGQGPQFIFQYYEEEERQRGNFPDRFSGHQFPNYSSELNVNALLLGDSALYLCASSAARTEAFFGQGTRLTVV.

The chain uses TRBV6-5 and TRBJ2-7, with TRBD1 as a possible D gene (6 bases). V was shortened by 6 bases and J by 4 bases, with 13 bases between the two germline ends. The CDR3 totals 13 residues. Per the germline V gene, CDR1 is MNHEY and CDR2 is SVGAGI. CDR3 amino acids: CASSRQVWYEQYF. The CDR3 DNA reads TGTGCCAGCAGCCGACAGGTTTGGTACGAGCAGTACTTC.

The chain recombines TRBV12-3 or TRBV12-4 with TRBJ1-1, with D tentatively TRBD1 (5 bases). The V and J ends lost 3 bases and 1 base respectively, with 6 bases between them. The CDR3 totals 13 residues. CDR3 protein: CASSFGGNTEAFF. The CDR3 bases are TGTGCCAGCAGTTTCGGGGGGAACACTGAAGCTTTCTTT.

V gene TRBV12-3 or TRBV12-4 combines with J gene TRBJ2-1; D unclear. This CDR3 is 13 amino acids long. V dropped 1 base and J dropped 5 bases, with 6 bases sitting between them. CDR3 coding DNA: TGTGCCAGCAGTTTAGTTGTTAACAATGAGCAGTTCTTC. It is translated as CASSLVVNNEQFF.

This sequence joins TRBV7-3 and TRBJ1-1; D remains unclear. CDR1 and CDR2 from the germline V gene are SGHTA and FQGTGA. CDR3 length: 13 amino acids. The V end was cut by 5 bases, the J end by 0 bases, with 7 bases between. The CDR3 bases are TGTGCCAGCAGCCCCGGAATGAACACTGAAGCTTTCTTT. Protein sequence: CASSPGMNTEAFF. The variable domain in full, with the rest retrieved from reference TRBV7-3 and TRBJ1-1, is GAGVSQTPSNKVTEKGKYVELRCDPISGHTALYWYRQSLGQGPEFLIYFQGTGAADDSGLPNDRFFAVRPEGSVSTLKIQRTERGDSAVYLCASSPGMNTEAFFGQGTRLTVV.

The rearrangement links TRBV27 to TRBJ1-5, with 9 nucleotides matching TRBD1. The CDR3 covers 14 residues. Germline V gene data show CDR1 as MNHEY and CDR2 as SMNVEV (reference sequence). V gave up 5 bases and J gave up 7 bases; unmatched junction bases: 6. The CDR3 nucleotides are TGTGCCAGCAGTGCCGGGGACAGGGTCCAGCCCCAGCATTTT. This sequence encodes CASSAGDRVQPQHF.

The chain carries TRBV7-9 and TRBJ2-7; D might be TRBD2 (6 bases). V was cut by 1 base and J by 4 bases, with 14 bases left in between. The germline gives CDR1 SEHNR, CDR2 FQNEAQ (reference sequence). CDR3 size: 15 residues. The CDR3 DNA reads TGTGCCAGCAGCTTAGGGGGCGGGAATGGGTACGAGCAGTACTTC. Residues: CASSLGGGNGYEQYF.

This clone was found a few times. The chain couples TRBV28 to TRBJ1-1; TRBD1 aligns across 9 bases. The CDR3 contains 14 residues. Germline V lookup: CDR1 MDHEN, CDR2 SYDVKM. Unmatched junction bases numbered 7, after V lost 7 bases and J lost 4 bases. The CDR3 reads CASISTGGSTEAFF. The CDR3 DNA reads as TGTGCCAGCATCTCGACAGGGGGGAGCACTGAAGCTTTCTTT. Filled out from reference TRBV28 and TRBJ1-1, the complete variable domain reads DVKVTQSSRYLVKRTGEKVFLECVQDMDHENMFWYRQDPGLGLRLIYFSYDVKMKEKGDIPEGYSVSREKKERFSLILESASTNQTSMYLCASISTGGSTEAFFGQGTRLTVV.

This chain links TRBV13 with TRBJ1-5; D might be TRBD1 (6 bases). The CDR3 is made up of 17 amino acids. Germline values: CDR1 PRHDT, CDR2 FYEKMQ (reference sequence). Trimming took off 3 bases at V and 4 bases at J, with 19 bases between the two ends. The chain's CDR3 is CASSFRGHPSGNQPQHF. The DNA for the CDR3 is TGTGCCAGCAGCTTCAGGGGACACCCGTCAGGGAATCAGCCCCAGCATTTT.

This chain uses TRBV28 with TRBJ1-1; no definite D call. The CDR3 runs to 12 residues. The V and J ends lost 10 bases and 2 bases respectively, with 11 bases between them. CDR1 is MDHEN and CDR2 is SYDVKM in the germline V gene. This CDR3 reads CATADPNTEAFF. The CDR3 nucleotides read TGTGCCACGGCCGATCCCAACACTGAAGCTTTCTTT.

Comment on this clone: Other nucleotide sequences from this sample produce the same CDR3. The chain recombines TRBV29-1 with TRBJ1-4; 10 positions match TRBD1. V shed 3 bases, J shed 6 bases, and the junction held 1 base outside the gene matches. Germline CDR1 SQVTM, CDR2 ANQGSEA. This CDR3 is 13 amino acids long. CDR3 sequence reads: CSVDGTGDEKLFF. The CDR3 DNA reads TGCAGCGTTGATGGGACAGGGGATGAAAAACTGTTTTTT.